The rows below give T cell receptor beta chains drawn from one sample of a study of EBV T-cell therapy then PD-1 blockade in nasopharyngeal carcinoma. The protocol was immunoSEQ multiplex PCR, while the TCRdb copy is restricted to in-frame clones and leaves out a portion. The table lists about 20,000 clones, roughly four fifths of them singletons. The antigens of these receptors remain unknown. The sequenced sample was CD8+ T cells from blood, obtained around day 300 from a patient whose treatment included autologous EBV-specific T cells and nivolumab. These receptors were collected from a man aged 35-49 years with nasopharyngeal carcinoma. The conserved cysteine and the conserved F or W are not part of the CDR3 here.

TRBV27,ASSTRDRTQETQY
TRBV7-9,ASSSPGRDTQY
TRBV2,ASTPGMTGELF
TRBV19,ASSIGHKKLF
TRBV15,ATSRDGGQGPYPNYGYT
TRBV6-2/TRBV6-3,ASSYLNTGELF
TRBV6-5,ASSLGQPNEQF
TRBV5-4,ASSLRDPTTYGYT
TRBV6-4,ASSDSTTGELF
TRBV9,ASSVLAGGFTDTQY
TRBV24-1,ATAPPGTDTQY
TRBV4-3,ASSQDGSSGANVLT
TRBV7-9,ASSSQGILAKNIQY
TRBV7-9,ASGTHETQGPASPLH
TRBV25-1,ASSEVIYEQY
TRBV5-1,ASSFEVTYEQY
TRBV13,ASSLVIGYYNEQF
TRBV2,ASSEASEGRETQY
TRBV7-9,ASSFPGVPYAGNTIY
TRBV27,ASSAHREMNTEAF
TRBV4-3,ASSQDAAEQF
TRBV19,ASSQGPNEQY
TRBV6-6,ASSQLAGGLGNTDTQY
TRBV7-3,ASSPQGRNTEAF
TRBV7-9,ASSWTGAGEGNEQF
TRBV4-1,ASSQGTGEADTQY
TRBV7-6,ASSFSSGGSSYEQY
TRBV6-2/TRBV6-3,ASSPEGTANSPLH
TRBV9,ASTPGPGTGYRDTQY
TRBV4-2,ASSQEGGGLNYEQY
TRBV7-9,ASSLAGGYEQF
TRBV20-1,SASVDQGSFSGANVLT
TRBV5-4,ASSLSPGQHEQY
TRBV5-6,ASSVGTASYNEQF
TRBV13,ASSLGGDGVAPQH
TRBV7-3,ASSPSGRGRSSYNEQF
TRBV5-5,ASIEGQGIDYEQY
TRBV6-2/TRBV6-3,ASSRGLAGSDTQY
TRBV6-2/TRBV6-3,ASSYSTGSGGTDTQY
TRBV18,ASSPRQGLHYEQY
TRBV9,ASSVVGRGSTGELF
TRBV24-1,ATSDLAGRQQY
TRBV15,ATSMGSGSYEQY
TRBV15,ATSSHPSRYEQY
TRBV6-2/TRBV6-3,ASSRTANQPQH
TRBV5-6,ASSLGSEAF
TRBV27,ASSLSRSNQPQH